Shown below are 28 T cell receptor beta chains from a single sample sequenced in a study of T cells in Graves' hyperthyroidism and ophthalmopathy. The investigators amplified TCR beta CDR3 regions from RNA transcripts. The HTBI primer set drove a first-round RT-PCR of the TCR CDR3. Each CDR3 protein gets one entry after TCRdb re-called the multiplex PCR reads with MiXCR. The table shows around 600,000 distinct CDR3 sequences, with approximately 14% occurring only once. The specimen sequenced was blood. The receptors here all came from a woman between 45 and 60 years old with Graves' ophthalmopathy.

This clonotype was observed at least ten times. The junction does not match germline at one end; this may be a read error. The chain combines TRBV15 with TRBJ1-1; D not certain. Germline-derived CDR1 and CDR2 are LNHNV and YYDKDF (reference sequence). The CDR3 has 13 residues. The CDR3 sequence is CATSSYLKTEAFF. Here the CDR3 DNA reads TGTGCCACCAGCAGTTACCTGAAAACTGAAGCTTTCTTT.

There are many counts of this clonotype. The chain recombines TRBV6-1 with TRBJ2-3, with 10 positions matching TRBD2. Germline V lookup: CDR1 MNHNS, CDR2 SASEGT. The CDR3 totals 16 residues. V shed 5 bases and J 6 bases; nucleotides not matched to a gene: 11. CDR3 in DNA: TGTGCCAGCAGTTGGAGCGGGAGGGCGTCCTTGGATACGCAGTATTTT. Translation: CASSWSGRASLDTQYF.

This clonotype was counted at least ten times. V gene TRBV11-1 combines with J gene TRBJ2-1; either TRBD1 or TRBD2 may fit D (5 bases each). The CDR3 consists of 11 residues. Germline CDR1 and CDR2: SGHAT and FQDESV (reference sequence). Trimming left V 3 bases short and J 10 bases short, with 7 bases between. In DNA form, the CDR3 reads TGTGCCAGCAGCTTCGGGGACGAGCAGTTCTTC. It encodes CASSFGDEQFF. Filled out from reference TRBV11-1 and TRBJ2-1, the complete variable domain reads EAEVAQSPRYKITEKSQAVAFWCDPISGHATLYWYRQILGQGPELLVQFQDESVVDDSQLPKDRFSAERLKGVDSTLKIQPAELGDSAMYLCASSFGDEQFFGPGTRLTVL.

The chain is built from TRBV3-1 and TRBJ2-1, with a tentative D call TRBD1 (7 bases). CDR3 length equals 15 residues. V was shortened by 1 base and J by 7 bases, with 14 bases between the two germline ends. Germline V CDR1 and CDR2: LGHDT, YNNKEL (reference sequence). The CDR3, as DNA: TGTGCCAGCAGCCAAGCTGTGGCAGGGGGGAATGAGCAGTTCTTC. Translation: CASSQAVAGGNEQFF.

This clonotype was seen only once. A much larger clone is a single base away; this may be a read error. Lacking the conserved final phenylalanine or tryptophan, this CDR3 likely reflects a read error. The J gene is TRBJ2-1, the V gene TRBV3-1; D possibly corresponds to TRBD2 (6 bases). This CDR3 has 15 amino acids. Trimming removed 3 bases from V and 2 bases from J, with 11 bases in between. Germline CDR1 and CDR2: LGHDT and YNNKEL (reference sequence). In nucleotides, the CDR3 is TGTGCCAGCAGCCATTACCGGGAGCCCTACAATGAGCAGTTCTCC. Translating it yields CASSHYREPYNEQFS.

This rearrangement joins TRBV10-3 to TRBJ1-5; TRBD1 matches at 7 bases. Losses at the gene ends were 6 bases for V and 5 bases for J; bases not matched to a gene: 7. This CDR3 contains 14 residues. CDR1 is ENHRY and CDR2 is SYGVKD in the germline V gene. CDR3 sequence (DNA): TGTGCCATCAGGGCGACAGGGAGGGATCAGCCCCAGCATTTT. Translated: CAIRATGRDQPQHF.

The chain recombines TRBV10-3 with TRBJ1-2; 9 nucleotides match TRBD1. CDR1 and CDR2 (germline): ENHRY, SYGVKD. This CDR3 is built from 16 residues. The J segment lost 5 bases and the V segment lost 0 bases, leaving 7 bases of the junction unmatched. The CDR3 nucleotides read TGTGCCATCAGTGAGTCCCAAAACAGGGGGCAATATGGCTACACCTTC. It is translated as CAISESQNRGQYGYTF.

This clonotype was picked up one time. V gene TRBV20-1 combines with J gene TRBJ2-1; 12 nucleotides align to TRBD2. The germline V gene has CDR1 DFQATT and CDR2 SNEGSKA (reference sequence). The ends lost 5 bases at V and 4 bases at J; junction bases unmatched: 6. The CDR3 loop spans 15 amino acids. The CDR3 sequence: CSAPSGRGVYNEQFF. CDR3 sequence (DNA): TGCAGTGCTCCTAGCGGGAGGGGGGTGTACAATGAGCAGTTCTTC.

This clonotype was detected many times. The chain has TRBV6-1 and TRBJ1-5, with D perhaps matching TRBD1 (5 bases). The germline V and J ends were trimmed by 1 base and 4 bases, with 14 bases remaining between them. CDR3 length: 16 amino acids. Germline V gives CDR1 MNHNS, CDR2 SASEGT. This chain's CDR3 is CASSEGGANTNQPQHF. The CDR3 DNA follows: TGTGCCAGCAGTGAAGGAGGGGCCAATACGAATCAGCCCCAGCATTTT.

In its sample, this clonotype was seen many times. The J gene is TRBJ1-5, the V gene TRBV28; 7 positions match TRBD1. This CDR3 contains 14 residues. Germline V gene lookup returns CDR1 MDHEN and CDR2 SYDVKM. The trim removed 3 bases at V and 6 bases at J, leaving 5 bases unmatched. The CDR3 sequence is CASSLLGGSQPQHF. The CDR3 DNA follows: TGTGCCAGCAGTTTGCTAGGGGGCAGTCAGCCCCAGCATTTT.

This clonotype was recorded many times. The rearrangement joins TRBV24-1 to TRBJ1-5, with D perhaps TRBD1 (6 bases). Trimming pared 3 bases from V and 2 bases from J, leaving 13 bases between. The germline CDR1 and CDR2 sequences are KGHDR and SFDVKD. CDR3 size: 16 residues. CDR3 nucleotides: TGTGCCACCAGTGATCAACAGGGCGAGGGCAATCAGCCCCAGCATTTT. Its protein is CATSDQQGEGNQPQHF.

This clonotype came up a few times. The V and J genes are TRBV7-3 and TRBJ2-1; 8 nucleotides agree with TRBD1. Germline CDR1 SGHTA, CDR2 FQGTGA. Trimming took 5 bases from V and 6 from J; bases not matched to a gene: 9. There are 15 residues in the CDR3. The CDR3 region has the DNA TGTGCCAGCAGCCTCGGGACAGGCTCCCTCAATGAGCAGTTCTTC. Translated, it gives CASSLGTGSLNEQFF.

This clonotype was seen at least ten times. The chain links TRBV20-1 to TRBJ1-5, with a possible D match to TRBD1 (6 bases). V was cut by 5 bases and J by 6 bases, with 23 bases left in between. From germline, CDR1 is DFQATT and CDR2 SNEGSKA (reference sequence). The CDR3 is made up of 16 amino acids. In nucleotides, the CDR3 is TGCAGTGCTCAGAGACAGGCAATCACGCCTATTCAGCCCCAGCATTTT. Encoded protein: CSAQRQAITPIQPQHF.

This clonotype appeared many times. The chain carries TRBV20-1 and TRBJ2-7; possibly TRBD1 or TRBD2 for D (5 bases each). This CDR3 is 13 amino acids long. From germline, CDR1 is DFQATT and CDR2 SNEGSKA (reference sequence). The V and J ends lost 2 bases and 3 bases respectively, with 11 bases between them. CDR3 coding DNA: TGCAGTGCTAGACCCGGGACGGACTACGAGCAGTACTTC. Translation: CSARPGTDYEQYF.

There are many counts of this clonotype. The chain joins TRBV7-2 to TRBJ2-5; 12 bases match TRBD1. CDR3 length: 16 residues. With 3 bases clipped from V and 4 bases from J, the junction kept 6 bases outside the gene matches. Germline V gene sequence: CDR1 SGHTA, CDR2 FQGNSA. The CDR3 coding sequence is TGTGCCAGCAGCTTCACCGGGACAGGGGGCCGAGAGACCCAGTACTTC. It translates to CASSFTGTGGRETQYF.

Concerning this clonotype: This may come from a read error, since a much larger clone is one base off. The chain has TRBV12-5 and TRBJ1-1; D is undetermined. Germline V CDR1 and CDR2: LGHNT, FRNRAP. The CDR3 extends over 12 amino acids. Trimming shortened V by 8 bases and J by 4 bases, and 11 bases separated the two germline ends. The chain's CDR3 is CASSTHTTEAFF. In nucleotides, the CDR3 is TGTGCTAGTAGTACCCATACCACTGAAGCTTTCTTT.

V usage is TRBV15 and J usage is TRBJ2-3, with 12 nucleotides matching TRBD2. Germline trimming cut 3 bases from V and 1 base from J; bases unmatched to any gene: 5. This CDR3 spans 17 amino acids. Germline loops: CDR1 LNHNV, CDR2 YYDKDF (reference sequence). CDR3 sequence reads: CATSRLLAGGRTDTQYF. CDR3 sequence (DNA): TGTGCCACCAGCAGGCTACTAGCGGGAGGCCGCACAGATACGCAGTATTTT.

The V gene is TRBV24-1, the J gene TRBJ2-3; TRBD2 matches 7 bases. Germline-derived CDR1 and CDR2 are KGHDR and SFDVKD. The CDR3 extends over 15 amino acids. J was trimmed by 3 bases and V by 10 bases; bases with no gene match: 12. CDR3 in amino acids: CATKDGGSITDTQYF. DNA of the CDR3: TGTGCCACTAAAGACGGCGGGAGTATAACAGATACGCAGTATTTT.

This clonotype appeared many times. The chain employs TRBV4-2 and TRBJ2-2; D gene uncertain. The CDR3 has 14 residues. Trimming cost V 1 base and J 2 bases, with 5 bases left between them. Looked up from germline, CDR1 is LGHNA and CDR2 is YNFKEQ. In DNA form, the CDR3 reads TGTGCCAGCAGCCAAGTTACTAACACCGGGGAGCTGTTTTTT. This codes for CASSQVTNTGELFF.

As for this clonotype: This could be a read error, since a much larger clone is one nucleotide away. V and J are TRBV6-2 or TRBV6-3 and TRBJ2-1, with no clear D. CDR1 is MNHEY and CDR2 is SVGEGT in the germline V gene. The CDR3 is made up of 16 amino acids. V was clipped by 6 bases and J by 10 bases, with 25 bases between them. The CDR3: CASSRVPVMGIDEQFF. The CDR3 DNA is TGTGCCAGCAGCCGGGTTCCGGTCATGGGGATCGACGAGCAGTTCTTC.

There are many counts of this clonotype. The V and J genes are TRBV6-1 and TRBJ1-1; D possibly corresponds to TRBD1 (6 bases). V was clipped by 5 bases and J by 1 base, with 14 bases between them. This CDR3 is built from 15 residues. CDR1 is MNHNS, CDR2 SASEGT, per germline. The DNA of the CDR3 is TGTGCCAGCAGTCAAGGCAGGGGACGGAACACTGAAGCTTTCTTT. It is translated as CASSQGRGRNTEAFF.

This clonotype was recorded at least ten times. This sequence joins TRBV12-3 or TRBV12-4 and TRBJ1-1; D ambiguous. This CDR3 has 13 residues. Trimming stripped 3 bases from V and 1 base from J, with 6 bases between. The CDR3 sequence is CASSFVRNTEAFF. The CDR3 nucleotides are TGTGCCAGCAGTTTTGTCAGGAACACTGAAGCTTTCTTT.

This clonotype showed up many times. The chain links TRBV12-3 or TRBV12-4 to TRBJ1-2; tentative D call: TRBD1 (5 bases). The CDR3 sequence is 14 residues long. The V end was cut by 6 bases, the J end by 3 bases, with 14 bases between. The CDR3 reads CASRSQGLDYGYTF. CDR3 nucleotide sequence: TGTGCCAGCAGGTCTCAGGGATTGGACTATGGCTACACCTTC.

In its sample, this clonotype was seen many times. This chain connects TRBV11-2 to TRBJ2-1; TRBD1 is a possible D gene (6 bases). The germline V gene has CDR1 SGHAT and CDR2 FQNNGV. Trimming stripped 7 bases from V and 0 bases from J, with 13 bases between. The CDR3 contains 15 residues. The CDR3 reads CASTQDSYSYNEQFF. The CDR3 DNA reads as TGTGCCAGCACCCAGGACAGCTACTCCTACAATGAGCAGTTCTTC.

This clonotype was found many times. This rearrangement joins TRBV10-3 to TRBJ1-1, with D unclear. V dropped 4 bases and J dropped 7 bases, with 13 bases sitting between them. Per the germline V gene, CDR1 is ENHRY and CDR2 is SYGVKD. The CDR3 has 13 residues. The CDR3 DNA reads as TGTGCCATCAGTGGAACCGGGTTTAATGAAGCTTTCTTT. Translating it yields CAISGTGFNEAFF.

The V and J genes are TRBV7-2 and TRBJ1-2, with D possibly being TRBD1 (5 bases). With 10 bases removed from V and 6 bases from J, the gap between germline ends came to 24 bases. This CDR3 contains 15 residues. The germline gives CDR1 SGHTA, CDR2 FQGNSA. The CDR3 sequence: CATTARDLSPNGYTF. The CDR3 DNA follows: TGTGCCACCACAGCTCGGGACTTATCCCCCAATGGCTACACCTTC.

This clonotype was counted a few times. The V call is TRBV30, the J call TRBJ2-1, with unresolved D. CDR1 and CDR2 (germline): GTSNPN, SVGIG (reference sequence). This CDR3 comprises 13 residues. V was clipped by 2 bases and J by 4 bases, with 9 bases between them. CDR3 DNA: TGTGCCTGGAGTCAGTCAGAATACAATGAGCAGTTCTTC. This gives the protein CAWSQSEYNEQFF.

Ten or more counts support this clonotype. The CDR3 region is CASSLEQLVRTDTQYF. In DNA, the CDR3 is TGCGCCAGCAGCTTGGAACAACTAGTGCGCACAGATACGCAGTATTTT. This chain connects TRBV5-1 to TRBJ2-3; possible D gene TRBD2, 5 bases. CDR3 size: 16 residues. V was cut by 0 bases and J by 1 base, with 12 bases left in between. Germline CDR1 reads SGHRS; CDR2 reads YFSETQ.